Below, 20 T cell receptor beta chains from the same sample are listed, as sequenced in a study of immune evolution from preneoplasia to lung adenocarcinoma. Profiling relied on immunoSEQ multiplex PCR, and the TCRdb table lists in-frame clones only, not all of them. The sample records several thousand clones, nearly 80% being singletons. What was sequenced was FFPE adjacent normal lung tissue. All receptors come from a person aged 55-85 years with lung adenocarcinoma.

This clone appeared once. The chain is built from TRBV4-2 and TRBJ2-1; D is undetermined. The CDR3 consists of 13 residues. Germline V gene lookup returns CDR1 LGHNA and CDR2 YNFKEQ. V lost 1 base to trimming and J lost 6 bases, with 7 bases between them. This CDR3 reads CASSQGPPNEQFF. As DNA, the CDR3 is TGTGCCAGCAGCCAAGGGCCCCCCAATGAGCAGTTCTTC.

The V call is TRBV11-2, the J call TRBJ2-1; no clear D. Germline V gene sequence: CDR1 SGHAT, CDR2 FQNNGV. The V gene lost 6 bases and the J gene lost 4 bases, with 7 bases spanning the gap. The CDR3 loop spans 12 amino acids. CDR3 bases: TGTGCCAGCAGGTTTCGGTACAATGAGCAGTTCTTC. It codes for CASRFRYNEQFF.

The chain employs TRBV11-2 and TRBJ2-5; D remains ambiguous. The V end was cut by 0 bases, the J end by 5 bases, with 10 bases between. The CDR3 loop spans 14 amino acids. Germline CDR1 SGHAT, CDR2 FQNNGV. This CDR3 is CASSLEVLQETQYF. Written as DNA, the CDR3 is TGTGCCAGCAGCTTAGAGGTCCTACAGGAGACCCAGTACTTC.

The rearrangement uses TRBV7-3 and TRBJ2-5; 9 positions match TRBD1. Losses at the gene ends were 5 bases for V and 4 bases for J; bases not matched to a gene: 11. In germline, CDR1 is SGHTA, CDR2 FQGTGA. This CDR3 region has 16 residues. CDR3 amino acids: CASSREPGQGGETQYF. For the CDR3, the DNA is TGTGCCAGCAGCAGGGAACCGGGACAGGGAGGAGAGACCCAGTACTTC. Filled out from reference TRBV7-3 and TRBJ2-5, the complete variable domain reads GAGVSQTPSNKVTEKGKYVELRCDPISGHTALYWYRQSLGQGPEFLIYFQGTGAADDSGLPNDRFFAVRPEGSVSTLKIQRTERGDSAVYLCASSREPGQGGETQYFGPGTRLLVL.

This chain uses TRBV2 with TRBJ2-7, with D possibly TRBD2 on 5 matching bases. Per the germline V gene, CDR1 is SNHLY and CDR2 is FYNNEI. CDR3 length: 14 residues. V lost 3 bases to trimming and J lost 4 bases, with 13 bases between them. CDR3 loop: CASSESGLLYEQYF. DNA for the CDR3: TGTGCCAGCAGTGAGTCCGGACTGTTATACGAGCAGTACTTC. Using reference TRBV2 and TRBJ2-7 for the parts outside the CDR3, the full variable domain is EPEVTQTPSHQVTQMGQEVILRCVPISNHLYFYWYRQILGQKVEFLVSFYNNEISEKSEIFDDQFSVERPDGSNFTLKIRSTKLEDSAMYFCASSESGLLYEQYFGPGTRLTVT.

The V and J genes are TRBV15 and TRBJ2-7, with 7 bases lining up with TRBD2. The ends lost 2 bases at V and 3 bases at J; junction bases unmatched: 16. CDR1 is LNHNV, CDR2 YYDKDF, per germline (reference sequence). The CDR3 spans 18 residues. CDR3 nucleotide sequence: TGTGCCACCAGCAGATTAAACTCTGAAGGACCGGGGGGCTACGAGCAGTACTTC. Translation gives CATSRLNSEGPGGYEQYF. Full variable domain (rest looked up from reference TRBV15 and TRBJ2-7): DAMVIQNPRYQVTQFGKPVTLSCSQTLNHNVMYWYQQKSSQAPKLLFHYYDKDFNNEADTPDNFQSRRPNTSFCFLDIRSPGLGDTAMYLCATSRLNSEGPGGYEQYFGPGTRLTVT.

V usage is TRBV28 and J usage is TRBJ2-7, with D possibly TRBD1 on 5 matching bases. Trimming took off 3 bases at V and 1 base at J, with 10 bases between the two ends. There are 14 residues in the CDR3. Germline CDR1 reads MDHEN; CDR2 reads SYDVKM. CDR3 region: CASSFGDRSYEQYF. CDR3 coding DNA: TGTGCCAGCAGTTTCGGCGACAGATCCTACGAGCAGTACTTC. The variable domain in full, with the rest retrieved from reference TRBV28 and TRBJ2-7, is DVKVTQSSRYLVKRTGEKVFLECVQDMDHENMFWYRQDPGLGLRLIYFSYDVKMKEKGDIPEGYSVSREKKERFSLILESASTNQTSMYLCASSFGDRSYEQYFGPGTRLTVT.

The chain recombines TRBV6-5 with TRBJ2-7; 9 nucleotides match TRBD1. This CDR3 contains 14 residues. Germline CDR1 reads MNHEY; CDR2 reads SVGAGI. Unmatched junction bases numbered 10, after V lost 9 bases and J lost 4 bases. In DNA form, the CDR3 reads TGTGCCAGTGCTCGTCCGGGACAGGGATACGAGCAGTACTTC. The encoded protein is CASARPGQGYEQYF.

This chain joins TRBV5-5 and TRBJ1-2; TRBD1 might be the D (6 bases). The CDR3 totals 15 residues. CDR1 and CDR2 from the germline V gene are SGHKS and YYEKEE (reference sequence). V was pared by 4 bases and J by 2 bases, with 15 bases between. The CDR3 coding sequence is TGTGCCAGCAGCCGGTGGCAGGGGAAAAACTATGGCTACACCTTC. Its translation is CASSRWQGKNYGYTF.

The rearrangement uses TRBV30 and TRBJ2-5, with 7 bases matching TRBD2. The CDR3 is 15 residues long. V trimming: 1 base; J trimming: 4 bases; junction bases outside the gene matches: 9. The germline CDR1 and CDR2 sequences are GTSNPN and SVGIG (reference sequence). The CDR3, as DNA: TGTGCCTGGAGTGCCCTCGCGGGAGTGGGAGAGACCCAGTACTTC. Translated, it gives CAWSALAGVGETQYF.

V gene TRBV4-1 combines with J gene TRBJ2-6, with a tentative D call TRBD1 (6 bases). This CDR3 region has 18 residues. The V gene's germline CDR1 is MGHRA and CDR2 YSYEKL. V shed 4 bases and J shed 0 bases, with 16 bases lying between them. CDR3 sequence: CASSPGTQYRSGANVLTF. DNA of the CDR3: TGCGCCAGCAGCCCTGGGACACAATACCGCTCTGGGGCCAACGTCCTGACTTTC.

The chain has TRBV7-9 and TRBJ1-2; D is perhaps TRBD1 (6 bases). Germline CDR1 and CDR2: SEHNR and FQNEAQ (reference sequence). Trimming left V 4 bases short and J 2 bases short, with 11 bases between. The length of the CDR3 is 14 residues. CDR3 DNA: TGTGCCAGCAGCTGGGGGCCAAGCAACTATGGCTACACCTTC. Its translation is CASSWGPSNYGYTF.

This clone was observed a handful of times. The chain links TRBV6-6 to TRBJ2-7, with D perhaps matching TRBD1 or TRBD2 (5 bases each). Germline CDR1 and CDR2: MNHNY and SVGAGI (reference sequence). Trimming removed 8 bases from V and 3 bases from J, with 17 bases in between. The CDR3 has 14 amino acids. For the CDR3, the DNA is TGTGCCAGCTTACTGCGAGGGACGGGCTACGAGCAGTACTTC. Translation gives CASLLRGTGYEQYF.

The chain has TRBV30 and TRBJ2-7; TRBD1 matches 8 bases. CDR3 size: 14 residues. Looked up from germline, CDR1 is GTSNPN and CDR2 is SVGIG (reference sequence). V shed 0 bases, J shed 4 bases, and the junction held 5 bases outside the gene matches. The CDR3 DNA sequence: TGTGCCTGGAGTGTACTCCAGGGGGCTTACGAGCAGTACTTC. Its protein is CAWSVLQGAYEQYF.

The rearrangement joins TRBV27 to TRBJ1-5, with 7 bases lining up with TRBD1. The CDR3 length is 14 residues. V was pared by 3 bases and J by 5 bases, with 4 bases of the junction left unmatched. The germline gives CDR1 MNHEY, CDR2 SMNVEV (reference sequence). The CDR3 DNA reads TGTGCCAGCAGTTTTGGAGGGGGCGATCAGCCCCAGCATTTT. It is translated as CASSFGGGDQPQHF.

In this sample, this clone turned up a few times. J is TRBJ1-4 and V is TRBV5-1; TRBD1 agrees at 7 bases. Unmatched junction bases numbered 4, after V lost 4 bases and J lost 1 base. Germline-derived CDR1 and CDR2 are SGHRS and YFSETQ. The CDR3 contains 15 residues. The CDR3 DNA sequence: TGCGCCAGCAGCATAAGACAGGGAACTAATGAAAAACTGTTTTTT. It is translated as CASSIRQGTNEKLFF.

The rearrangement uses TRBV9 and TRBJ2-7; the match to TRBD2 covers 10 bases. Losses at the gene ends were 0 bases for V and 5 bases for J; bases not matched to a gene: 5. The CDR3 is 15 amino acids. The germline V gene has CDR1 SGDLS and CDR2 YYNGEE. In nucleotides, the CDR3 is TGTGCCAGCAGCGTAGCCGGGACTAGCGCGGACGAGCAGTACTTC. Amino acid sequence: CASSVAGTSADEQYF.

The chain recombines TRBV5-6 with TRBJ2-7; D is uncertain. The ends were cut back, 3 bases at V and 7 bases at J, with 17 bases in the middle. CDR1 is SGHDT and CDR2 is YYEEEE in the germline V gene. The CDR3 consists of 14 residues. CDR3 in amino acids: CASSYTGSLGEQYF. The CDR3 coding sequence is TGTGCCAGCAGCTATACCGGGTCTCTGGGGGAGCAGTACTTC.

This chain uses TRBV25-1 with TRBJ1-3; 10 nucleotides line up with TRBD1. This CDR3 is 18 amino acids long. Germline loops: CDR1 MGHDK, CDR2 SYGVNS. The J segment lost 1 base and the V segment lost 3 bases, leaving 9 bases of the junction unmatched. CDR3 sequence (DNA): TGTGCCAGCAGTGATCCCCGGGACAGGGGAACTTCTGGAAACACCATATATTTT. It translates to CASSDPRDRGTSGNTIYF.

This clone was counted only a few times. This chain connects TRBV5-1 to TRBJ2-1, with 14 bases fitting TRBD2. Germline V CDR1 and CDR2: SGHRS, YFSETQ. With 3 bases clipped from V and 9 bases from J, the junction kept 11 bases outside the gene matches. The CDR3 runs to 17 residues. The CDR3 here is CASSSRGLAGGRGEQFF. The CDR3 nucleotides are TGCGCCAGCAGCTCCAGAGGACTAGCGGGGGGCAGAGGTGAGCAGTTCTTC.